The entry below gives a single T cell receptor beta chain sequence along with its context. Its target is not known. Autoimmune disease history or systemic immunosuppression barred patients. Germline-derived CDR1 and CDR2 are MGHRA and YSYEKL. V shed 1 base and J 4 bases; nucleotides not matched to a gene: 5. CDR3 length: 15 residues. This entry is derived from a study of OX40 agonist ivuxolimab in advanced cancers. Study findings and constraints: Low clonal expansion, among the lowest seen, marked partial responders at 0.1-3.0 mg/kg. Expanded clones belonging to CD8+ T cells outnumbered, on average, those of CD4+.

Assay used: immunoSEQ multiplex PCR; TCRdb lists only in-frame clones, some missing. The sample lists roughly 17,000 clones; approximately 78% were seen once. The chain uses TRBV4-1 and TRBJ1-1; 8 bases match TRBD1. The sample here was CD4+ or CD8+ T cells sorted from blood, taken in a trial of the OX40 agonist ivuxolimab. The receptor's source is an adult with an advanced solid tumor such as melanoma, head and neck, liver or kidney cancer. DNA for the CDR3: TGCGCCAGCAGCCAAGGTCCCGGGACAGGCACTGAAGCTTTCTTT. Its protein product is CASSQGPGTGTEAFF.